Each of the 25 T cell receptor beta chains below was sequenced from the same sample in a study of glioma-infiltrating T cells. Amplification of TCR alpha and beta CDR3 regions from RNA used iRepertoire nested multiplex PCR. TCRdb re-analysed the multiplex PCR reads in MiXCR, keeping a single row per CDR3 protein. The sample has a few hundred thousand distinct CDR3 sequences; 41% are singletons. The material sequenced was glioma tissue, nonneoplastic brain tissue, or PBMCs (not recorded which). These receptors were collected from a human donor with low-grade glioma or glioblastoma, undergoing nonglioma brain surgery, or in good health (not recorded which).

This clonotype has just one count. The junction departs from the called germline gene at one end, perhaps through a read error. The chain carries TRBV2 and TRBJ2-1, with D unclear. Germline-derived CDR1 and CDR2 are SNHLY and FYNNEI. CDR3 length: 12 residues. The CDR3 coding sequence is TGTGACAGCAGTGAAGCCAAGTATAGGCAGTTCTTC. Amino acid sequence: CDSSEAKYRQFF.

The chain couples TRBV20-1 to TRBJ2-2; D remains ambiguous. CDR3 length: 11 amino acids. Per germline, CDR1 DFQATT and CDR2 SNEGSKA (reference sequence). Between the trimmed V and J ends, which lost 5 bases and 6 bases, there was a span of 7 bases. CDR3 bases: TGCAGTGCTCACCGCCCCGGGGAGCTGTTTTTT. This gives the protein CSAHRPGELFF.

This clonotype was detected ten times or more. The chain links TRBV6-2 or TRBV6-3 to TRBJ1-3; the D is unclear. CDR3 size: 13 residues. V lost 6 bases to trimming and J lost 3 bases, with 9 bases between them. Germline V CDR1 and CDR2: MNHEY, SVGEGT. The CDR3 reads CASSSRLGNTIYF. As DNA, the CDR3 is TGTGCCAGCAGCTCGAGACTTGGAAACACCATATATTTT.

This clonotype was counted between two and nine times. V usage is TRBV2 and J usage is TRBJ1-6; 7 bases fit TRBD1. Germline V gives CDR1 SNHLY, CDR2 FYNNEI. CDR3 length equals 13 residues. J was trimmed by 10 bases and V by 2 bases; bases with no gene match: 2. The CDR3 sequence is CASSEYRGSPLHF. CDR3 DNA sequence: TGTGCCAGCAGTGAATACAGGGGCTCACCCCTCCACTTT.

The rearrangement uses TRBV28 and TRBJ1-2, with D tentatively TRBD1 (6 bases). Germline V gene sequence: CDR1 MDHEN, CDR2 SYDVKM. Trimming left V 10 bases short and J 0 bases short, with 24 bases between. This CDR3 is built from 17 residues. CDR3 amino acids: CATIQGFTGSPNYGYTF. In DNA form, the CDR3 reads TGTGCCACCATTCAAGGATTTACAGGGTCACCTAACTATGGCTACACCTTC.

This chain joins TRBV7-9 and TRBJ2-1, with 9 bases fitting TRBD2. Germline CDR1 is SEHNR and CDR2 is FQNEAQ (reference sequence). V lost 2 bases to trimming and J lost 1 base; unmatched junction nucleotides: 3. The CDR3 runs 16 residues. The CDR3 here is CASSLRAGGSYNEQFF. CDR3 nucleotide sequence: TGTGCCAGCAGCTTACGGGCGGGAGGGTCCTACAATGAGCAGTTCTTC.

The chain joins TRBV6-2 or TRBV6-3 to TRBJ2-7; maybe TRBD2 (8 bases). The CDR3 spans 15 residues. The germline V gene encodes CDR1 MNHEY and CDR2 SVGEGT. The V end lost 5 bases, the J end lost 1 base, and 15 bases lay between the germline ends. The DNA of the CDR3 is TGTGCCAGCAGTACATTAGCGGGACAGTCCTACGAGCAGTACTTC. Its translation: CASSTLAGQSYEQYF.

The rearrangement links TRBV20-1 to TRBJ2-1; D is possibly TRBD2 (5 bases). The CDR3 is 12 amino acids. Germline V gives CDR1 DFQATT, CDR2 SNEGSKA (reference sequence). In DNA form, the CDR3 reads TGCAGCCCTGGTAGCGCCCAGGATGAGCAGTTCTTC. It encodes CSPGSAQDEQFF.

V usage is TRBV25-1 and J usage is TRBJ1-2; the match to TRBD1 covers 7 bases. This CDR3 is 15 amino acids long. After removal of 1 base from V and 2 bases from J, the junction contained 4 bases not matched to a gene. The germline CDR1 and CDR2 sequences are MGHDK and SYGVNS. The CDR3 nucleotides are TGTGCCAGCAGTGAATTAGGGGGCGCGAACTATGGCTACACCTTC. This encodes CASSELGGANYGYTF.

To note about this clonotype: A much larger clone lies one base from this, so it may be a read error. Given the absence of the conserved phenylalanine or tryptophan at the CDR3 end, a read error is likely. The J gene is TRBJ2-3, the V gene TRBV7-2, with 9 bases matching TRBD2. The CDR3 runs 17 residues. CDR1 is SGHTA, CDR2 FQGNSA, per germline. V shed 8 bases and J 1 base; nucleotides not matched to a gene: 13. CDR3 protein: CASPRGGRLAGTDTQYL. CDR3 DNA sequence: TGTGCCAGCCCCAGGGGGGGACGACTAGCGGGCACAGATACGCAGTATCTT.

The table lists this clonotype with many counts. J is TRBJ1-5 and V is TRBV15; D gene ambiguous. Between the trimmed V and J ends, which lost 0 bases and 7 bases, there was a span of 4 bases. Germline values: CDR1 LNHNV, CDR2 YYDKDF (reference sequence). The CDR3 covers 12 residues. In DNA, the CDR3 is TGTGCCACCAGCAGAGATAACCAGCCCCAGCATTTT. Protein sequence: CATSRDNQPQHF.

The V gene is TRBV5-4, the J gene TRBJ1-1, with D perhaps TRBD1 (5 bases). V was trimmed by 0 bases and J by 10 bases, leaving 7 bases between them. CDR3 length: 11 residues. The germline V gene encodes CDR1 SGHNT and CDR2 YYREEE (reference sequence). This chain's CDR3 is CASSLGQLAFF. CDR3 in DNA: TGTGCCAGCAGCTTGGGACAGCTAGCTTTCTTT.

This clonotype came up many times. The rearrangement links TRBV27 to TRBJ1-2, with D unresolved. Germline V lookup: CDR1 MNHEY, CDR2 SMNVEV (reference sequence). The CDR3 contains 13 residues. V was clipped by 3 bases and J by 7 bases, with 12 bases between them. CDR3 nucleotides: TGTGCCAGCAGTTTTGGTCTAGGAGGTGGCTACACCTTC. It yields the protein CASSFGLGGGYTF.

The chain has TRBV28 and TRBJ2-1; 10 bases align to TRBD2. With V trimmed by 3 bases and J by 7 bases, 9 bases remained unmatched. There are 16 residues in the CDR3. Germline V gene lookup returns CDR1 MDHEN and CDR2 SYDVKM. The CDR3 region is CASSFYGISGRNEQFF. The DNA for the CDR3 is TGTGCCAGCAGTTTCTACGGGATTAGCGGGAGGAATGAGCAGTTCTTC.

Details on this clonotype: The junction does not match germline at one end; this may be a read error. The chain couples TRBV19 to TRBJ1-1; TRBD1 agrees at 9 bases. The CDR3 consists of 15 residues. Germline V lookup: CDR1 LNHDA, CDR2 SQIVND (reference sequence). CDR3 amino acids: CASRLGDRALTEALF. CDR3 coding DNA: TGTGCCAGTCGCCTGGGGGACAGGGCCCTAACTGAAGCTTTATTT.

This clonotype showed up just a few times. The chain combines TRBV28 with TRBJ1-5; 7 bases match TRBD1. Germline V gene sequence: CDR1 MDHEN, CDR2 SYDVKM. The CDR3 covers 16 residues. V lost 8 bases and J lost 1; bases outside the gene matches: 11. The chain's CDR3 is CASLRGAGGSNQPQHF. The CDR3 coding sequence is TGTGCCAGCCTAAGGGGGGCAGGGGGGAGCAATCAGCCCCAGCATTTT.

At least ten counts were recorded for this clonotype. This chain links TRBV20-1 with TRBJ2-4, with D uncertain. CDR3 size: 12 residues. Germline V gives CDR1 DFQATT, CDR2 SNEGSKA (reference sequence). V lost 4 bases to trimming and J lost 0 bases, with 4 bases between them. CDR3 in DNA: TGCAGTGCTACAATAGCCAAAAACATTCAGTACTTC. As protein: CSATIAKNIQYF.

For the CDR3, the DNA is TGTGCCATCAGTGAGTCGGGTAGCGGGAGCTTCGAGACCCAGTACTTC. Translation: CAISESGSGSFETQYF. The gene calls are TRBV10-3 and TRBJ2-5; TRBD2 matches 9 bases. Trimming removed 0 bases from V and 5 bases from J; junction bases left unmatched: 7. The germline V gene has CDR1 ENHRY and CDR2 SYGVKD. The CDR3 is 16 residues long.

The rearrangement uses TRBV5-4 and TRBJ2-3; 7 bases line up with TRBD1. After removal of 2 bases from V and 6 bases from J, the junction contained 12 bases not matched to a gene. Per germline, CDR1 SGHNT and CDR2 YYREEE (reference sequence). The CDR3 has 16 residues. The CDR3 region is CASSFVDRTAGDTQYF. As DNA, the CDR3 is TGTGCCAGCAGCTTTGTGGACAGGACGGCCGGGGATACGCAGTATTTT.

This clonotype was recorded many times. This chain connects TRBV28 to TRBJ1-3; D is uncertain. The CDR3 spans 15 residues. The V gene's germline CDR1 is MDHEN and CDR2 SYDVKM. With 5 bases removed from V and 4 bases from J, the gap between germline ends came to 15 bases. Here the CDR3 DNA reads TGTGCCAGCAGTCCCCAAGGAGGGCTCGGAAACACCATATATTTT. Translating gives CASSPQGGLGNTIYF.

The count of this clonotype is one. One base away lies a much larger clone, so this may be a sequencing read error. The chain uses TRBV28 and TRBJ2-7; a weak D match, TRBD2 (6 bases). Germline assignment: CDR1 MDHEN and CDR2 SYDVKM. The CDR3 runs 12 residues. V was pared by 7 bases and J by 7 bases, with 14 bases between. The CDR3 loop is CASTEMGREQYF. The CDR3 DNA follows: TGTGCCAGCACTGAAATGGGGAGGGAGCAGTACTTC.

V and J are TRBV5-1 and TRBJ1-1, with 7 bases lining up with TRBD1. V lost 6 bases and J lost 5; bases outside the gene matches: 7. Germline V CDR1 and CDR2: SGHRS, YFSETQ. The CDR3 is 13 residues long. The CDR3 reads CASKEGAGTEAFF. The CDR3 region has the DNA TGCGCCAGCAAGGAGGGGGCAGGAACTGAAGCTTTCTTT.

The chain couples TRBV14 to TRBJ2-4; a weak D match, TRBD2 (5 bases). The CDR3 is 12 residues long. Germline CDR1 reads SGHDN; CDR2 reads FVKESK. Between the trimmed V and J ends, which lost 0 bases and 9 bases, there was a span of 6 bases. The CDR3 sequence: CASSQDRGIQYF. The CDR3 region has the DNA TGTGCCAGCAGCCAAGACCGGGGCATTCAGTACTTC. Full variable domain (outside the CDR3, taken from reference TRBV14 and TRBJ2-4): EAGVTQFPSHSVIEKGQTVTLRCDPISGHDNLYWYRRVMGKEIKFLLHFVKESKQDESGMPNNRFLAERTGGTYSTLKVQPAELEDSGVYFCASSQDRGIQYFGAGTRLSVL.

This clonotype has more than one count but fewer than ten. The V call is TRBV29-1, the J call TRBJ2-3, with 10 bases identical to TRBD2. The ends lost 4 bases at V and 4 bases at J; junction bases unmatched: 2. The CDR3 spans 13 residues. CDR1 SQVTM and CDR2 ANQGSEA come from the germline V gene. The CDR3 nucleotides are TGCAGCGTTGCTAGCGGGAGTGCAGATACGCAGTATTTT. It codes for CSVASGSADTQYF.

Points on this clonotype: A much larger clone differs from this one at a single base, so this may be a read error. V is TRBV6-1 and J is TRBJ2-1; D is uncertain. The J call is uncertain, as TRBJ2-5 better fits the DNA end. The CDR3 is 13 residues long. Germline CDR1 is MNHNS and CDR2 is SASEGT. The CDR3 DNA is TGTGCCAGCAGTCACCGCTGGGATGAGACCCAGTACTTC. This gives the protein CASSHRWDETQYF.